The entry below gives a single T cell receptor (beta chain) sequence along with its context. The data stem from a study of CD8 T cells in Susac syndrome. TCR beta was sequenced from blood CD8+ and CD4+ T cells. Controls were healthy donors chosen to match patients in age and sex. The CD8+ and CD4+ T cells were isolated magnetically using a negative isolation approach, whereas the TEMRA cells were enriched by FACS. V gave up 0 bases and J gave up 3 bases; unmatched junction bases: 6. The CDR3 totals 16 residues. CDR1 and CDR2 from the germline V gene are SGHRS and YFSETQ. Reverse transcription of roughly 0.5 to 1 ug RNA was performed with random hexamers. TCRdb independently ran MiXCR on the immunoSEQ multiplex PCR reads; one entry per CDR3 protein. The table records about 160,000 distinct CDR3 sequences, about 91% of them present only once.

Sequenced material: CD4+ T cells from PBMCs. This chain links TRBV5-1 with TRBJ1-3; 7 positions match TRBD1. The TCR comes from a human donor in good health. The CDR3 sequence: CASSLDGTEDGNTIYF. CDR3 nucleotide sequence: TGCGCCAGCAGCTTGGACGGGACAGAAGATGGAAACACCATATATTTT.